These T cell receptor beta chains were read from a single sample in a study of STAT5B mutations in CD4+ large granular lymphocyte leukemia. Generated by immunoSEQ multiplex PCR, the TCRdb table keeps only in-frame clones and is missing some. The repertoire holds about 30,000 clones, with around 82% as singletons. The sample consisted of CD4+ T cells from blood buffy coats. All receptors come from a human donor in good health. Both conserved end residues are part of each CDR3. D genes are given only for firm matches. Clone size appears in some rows only: once, few, many, or a class for an expanded clone.

>TRBJ2-5|13|NA|TRBV18|NA
TGTGCCAGCTCACCACCGGGGGGAGAGACCCAGTACTTC
CASSPPGGETQYF
>TRBJ2-2|14|NA|TRBV6-5|NA
TGTGCCAGCAGTTACTTACAGGGAGGCGGGGAGCTGTTTTTT
CASSYLQGGGELFF
>TRBJ2-7|14|NA|TRBV6-5|NA
TGTGCCAGCAGTTACGTCTTCCAACGGGGCGAGCAGTACTTC
CASSYVFQRGEQYF
>TRBJ1-2|13|few|TRBV29-1|TRBD1
TGCAGCGTTGTGAGGGGGCTGGTCTATGGCTACACCTTC
CSVVRGLVYGYTF
>TRBJ2-3|14|NA|TRBV5-1|NA
TGCGCCAGCAGCTTGGGGGGGCCGGCAGATACGCAGTATTTT
CASSLGGPADTQYF
>TRBJ2-1|15|NA|TRBV10-1|TRBD2
TGCGCCAGCGGGAGGCAGCGGGAGTGGAGGAATGAGCAGTTCTTC
CASGRQREWRNEQFF
>TRBJ1-6|13|few|TRBV2|NA
TGTGCCAGCAGTGAAGCGCGGAATTCACCCCTCCACTTT
CASSEARNSPLHF
>TRBJ2-2|13|NA|TRBV19|TRBD1
TGTGCCAGTAGTATAAACAGGGGCGGGGAGCTGTTTTTT
CASSINRGGELFF
>TRBJ2-1|13|NA|TRBV5-6|NA
TGTGCCAGCAGCTTGGGAGCCATCAATGAGCAGTTCTTC
CASSLGAINEQFF
>TRBJ2-3|16|NA|TRBV27|TRBD2
TGTGCCAGCAGTCCCCCCCCCAGCGGGGCCACAGATACGCAGTATTTT
CASSPPPSGATDTQYF
>TRBJ1-3|15|NA|TRBV5-1|NA
TGCGCCAGCAGCTTGGGTCCCCGGTCTGGAAACACCATATATTTT
CASSLGPRSGNTIYF
>TRBJ1-1|15|NA|TRBV4-3|NA
TGCGCCAGCAGCCAAGACCGGAGCTACAACACTGAAGCTTTCTTT
CASSQDRSYNTEAFF
>TRBJ2-2|16|NA|TRBV5-1|TRBD1
TGCGCCAGCAGCCTGGGGGGACAGGCGGGGACCGGGGAGCTGTTTTTT
CASSLGGQAGTGELFF
>TRBJ2-1|15|NA|TRBV5-6|TRBD2
TGTGCCAGCAGTCGGACTAGCGGGAGACACAATGAGCAGTTCTTC
CASSRTSGRHNEQFF
>TRBJ1-5|12|few|TRBV19|NA
TGTGCCAGTAGTATAGCTAATCAGCCCCAGCATTTT
CASSIANQPQHF
>TRBJ1-2|15|NA|TRBV18|NA
TGTGCCAGCTCACCGCAGAGGACAGCGGACTATGGCTACACCTTC
CASSPQRTADYGYTF